This entry describes one TCR beta chain. Original data processing: Reference gene primer amplification gave nucleated cell count estimates. Sequencing was performed with immunoSEQ multiplex PCR; in TCRdb, only in-frame clones are kept and a portion is missing. V and J calls and clone size are copied from that table; D and trimming were computed from the DNA. The profile shows 95,000 to 150,000 clones, approximately 80% of them singletons. This sample is drawn from a study of blood T cell repertoires in COVID-19. Whole-study context: Some COVID-19 samples were acute and others convalescent; all came from the United States, Italy and Spain. T cells, B-cell-depleted T cells, or PBMCs provided the cDNA or gDNA that served as material.

The sequencing sample was made of peripheral blood. This sequence originates from a woman in her 50s with acute or convalescent COVID-19.

The CDR3 sequence: CASSLRDRNTEAFF. CDR3 nucleotides: TGTGCCAGCAGCCTTCGGGACAGAAACACTGAAGCTTTCTTT. This sequence joins TRBV3-1 (or the pseudogene TRBV3-2) and TRBJ1-1; 7 bases align to TRBD1. The germline V gene has CDR1 LGHDT and CDR2 YNNKEL (reference sequence). The CDR3 is 14 amino acids. The V and J ends lost 4 bases and 2 bases, in that order; junction bases with no gene match: 4.